This T cell receptor beta chain comes out of a study of graft-versus-host responses after intestinal transplantation. Overall study: As for transplant type, recipients had multivisceral, liver-intestinal, or isolated intestinal grafts. Study conclusions and caveats: Recipient marrow held GvH clones, some first seen in ileum or blood.

About this clone: The target antigen is unknown.

Sequencing used immunoSEQ multiplex PCR; TCRdb keeps in-frame clones, though not all of them. Of about 97,000 clones listed, 90% were seen once; the top ten hold about 16%. This CDR3 has 14 residues. V was clipped by 4 bases and J by 5 bases, with 11 bases between them. Per the germline V gene, CDR1 is MNHEY and CDR2 is SVGAGI. The input for sequencing was PBMCs, taken just under 460 days after intestinal transplant. The gene calls are TRBV6-5 and TRBJ2-2, with D perhaps TRBD2 (6 bases). This receptor was obtained from a human patient who received an intestinal transplant, so some T cells may come from the graft donor. Here the CDR3 DNA reads TGTGCCAGCAGTTCTGGACGGGAGACCGGGGAGCTGTTTTTT. Amino acid sequence: CASSSGRETGELFF.